Below, 29 T cell receptor beta chains from the same sample are listed, as sequenced in a study of cytomegalovirus exposure and HLA in healthy donors (dated by TCRdb to 2015 to 2018). The receptor library was made with the immunoSEQ multiplex PCR assay. For the multiplex PCR, a mixture combining 60 forward primers for TCR Vbeta segments and 13 reverse primers for TCR Jbeta segments was used. Drawn from immuneACCESS, this table holds only the in-frame rearrangements with V and J called that TCRdb kept. Clones are partly lost; checked studies trace under half to an unresolved V gene and leave the rest unexplained. In this sample the table shows a few hundred thousand clones, approximately 80% of which occur a single time. The ten biggest clones cover about 0.3% of the sample. Sample: PBMCs. Source of these receptors: a girl aged 2-10 years in good health and CMV-seronegative.

The chain employs TRBV5-4 and TRBJ2-3, with D possibly TRBD2 on 6 matching bases. V was trimmed by 4 bases and J by 2 bases, leaving 14 bases between them. The CDR3 sequence is 15 residues long. Per the germline V gene, CDR1 is SGHNT and CDR2 is YYREEE (reference sequence). CDR3 sequence reads: CASSRRDWYTDTQYF. CDR3 bases: TGTGCCAGCAGCCGCCGGGACTGGTACACAGATACGCAGTATTTT.

In DNA form, the CDR3 reads TGTGCCAGCAGTTTATCTTTAGGCGGGAGATCTGAGCAGTTCTTC. Residues: CASSLSLGGRSEQFF. The J gene is TRBJ2-1, the V gene TRBV7-9; 7 bases are a match to TRBD2. The trim removed 6 bases at V and 9 bases at J, leaving 14 bases unmatched. There are 15 residues in the CDR3. Germline V gene sequence: CDR1 SEHNR, CDR2 FQNEAQ (reference sequence).

This rearrangement joins TRBV7-9 to TRBJ2-7; 10 positions match TRBD2. The CDR3 length is 15 residues. V lost 6 bases, J lost 3 bases, and 8 bases stayed unmatched. CDR1 is SEHNR, CDR2 FQNEAQ, per germline (reference sequence). The CDR3 bases are TGTGCCAGCAGTAAGCTAGCGGGAGTCGTCTACGAGCAGTACTTC. Protein product: CASSKLAGVVYEQYF.

This clone appeared a few times. The CDR3 protein is CASSYGVSDQFF. CDR3 DNA sequence: TGTGCCAGCAGCTACGGGGTGTCTGATCAGTTCTTC. This chain connects TRBV5-4 to TRBJ2-1; TRBD2 might be the D (5 bases). The V gene's germline CDR1 is SGHNT and CDR2 YYREEE (reference sequence). The CDR3 totals 12 residues. V shed 3 bases and J shed 13 bases, with 14 bases lying between them.

The rearrangement joins TRBV19 to TRBJ1-1, with D maybe TRBD1 (5 bases). Germline values: CDR1 LNHDA, CDR2 SQIVND (reference sequence). The CDR3 sequence is 12 residues long. V was clipped by 10 bases and J by 2 bases, with 11 bases between them. CDR3 sequence reads: CAIKDSNTEAFF. Here the CDR3 DNA reads TGTGCCATCAAAGACAGCAACACTGAAGCTTTCTTT.

V gene TRBV5-1 combines with J gene TRBJ2-7; D possibly corresponds to TRBD2 (6 bases). Germline lookup yields CDR1 SGHRS and CDR2 YFSETQ. V dropped 0 bases and J dropped 0 bases, with 10 bases sitting between them. CDR3 length: 15 residues. CDR3 protein: CASSLVGGNSYEQYF. The DNA of the CDR3 is TGCGCCAGCAGCTTGGTAGGCGGGAACTCCTACGAGCAGTACTTC.

V is TRBV27 and J is TRBJ2-7; 7 bases fit TRBD2. V was pared by 0 bases and J by 4 bases, with 9 bases of the junction left unmatched. The CDR3 extends over 16 amino acids. Germline CDR1 MNHEY, CDR2 SMNVEV (reference sequence). For the CDR3, the DNA is TGTGCCAGCAGTTTATCGGGAGGGACTGGGTTTTACGAGCAGTACTTC. Translated, it gives CASSLSGGTGFYEQYF.

V usage is TRBV4-1 and J usage is TRBJ1-2; D unclear. The CDR3 extends over 15 amino acids. V shed 2 bases and J shed 6 bases, with 16 bases lying between them. In germline, CDR1 is MGHRA, CDR2 YSYEKL. The CDR3: CASSQLPGERNGYTF. CDR3 sequence (DNA): TGCGCCAGCAGCCAACTTCCCGGGGAGAGGAATGGCTACACCTTC.

The chain uses TRBV28 and TRBJ2-1; 9 positions agree with TRBD2. The V segment lost 3 bases and the J segment 2 bases; nucleotides outside the gene matches: 2. Per germline, CDR1 MDHEN and CDR2 SYDVKM. The CDR3 sequence is 15 residues long. CDR3 amino acids: CASSLGTSPYNEQFF. DNA for the CDR3: TGTGCCAGCAGTTTGGGGACTAGCCCCTACAATGAGCAGTTCTTC.

The chain combines TRBV18 with TRBJ2-1; tentatively, D is TRBD1 (5 bases). The CDR3 has 18 amino acids. The V gene's germline CDR1 is KGHSH and CDR2 LQKENI. V lost 6 bases and J 3 bases, leaving 24 bases between the germline ends. The CDR3 spells CASSRTIGAWSVYNEQFF. The CDR3, as DNA: TGTGCCAGCTCGCGTACTATAGGGGCTTGGTCGGTCTACAATGAGCAGTTCTTC.

The V call is TRBV13, the J call TRBJ2-2; the match to TRBD1 covers 9 bases. The CDR3 covers 16 residues. The V gene's germline CDR1 is PRHDT and CDR2 FYEKMQ (reference sequence). Trimming took 6 bases from V and 4 from J; bases not matched to a gene: 9. CDR3 sequence (DNA): TGTGCCAGCAGATCTAAGACAGGGGGAGGCACCGGGGAGCTGTTTTTT. Translation gives CASRSKTGGGTGELFF.

This clone has just one count. This chain connects TRBV7-6 to TRBJ1-2; 8 bases fit TRBD1. V was clipped by 1 base and J by 8 bases; unmatched bases: 9. The CDR3 consists of 15 residues. The germline CDR1 and CDR2 sequences are SGHVS and FNYEAQ. In nucleotides, the CDR3 is TGTGCCAGCAGCTTAGAACCGGACAGGGAGGGCGGCTACACCTTC. Translating it yields CASSLEPDREGGYTF. Supplemented by reference TRBV7-6 and TRBJ1-2, the full variable domain reads GAGVSQSPRYKVTKRGQDVALRCDPISGHVSLYWYRQALGQGPEFLTYFNYEAQQDKSGLPNDRFSAERPEGSISTLTIQRTEQRDSAMYRCASSLEPDREGGYTFGSGTRLTVV.

This clone was seen once. The gene calls are TRBV4-2 and TRBJ2-5, with 14 bases identical to TRBD2. Germline values: CDR1 LGHNA, CDR2 YNFKEQ. There are 19 residues in the CDR3. V was pared by 0 bases and J by 5 bases, with 11 bases of the junction left unmatched. CDR3 sequence reads: CASSQDLLGLAGGHETQYF. CDR3 nucleotides: TGTGCCAGCAGCCAAGATCTCTTAGGACTAGCGGGAGGTCACGAGACCCAGTACTTC.

This chain connects TRBV9 to TRBJ2-3, with 7 bases fitting TRBD1. Germline CDR1 SGDLS, CDR2 YYNGEE. This CDR3 has 14 amino acids. V trimming: 3 bases; J trimming: 8 bases; junction bases outside the gene matches: 9. The DNA for the CDR3 is TGTGCCAGCAGCGAAATCCTTACAGGGGCTACGCAGTATTTT. Amino acids: CASSEILTGATQYF.

V gene TRBV14 combines with J gene TRBJ2-2; D is possibly TRBD2 (5 bases). V was clipped by 1 base and J by 5 bases, with 5 bases between them. The CDR3 contains 13 residues. Germline CDR1 is SGHDN and CDR2 is FVKESK. CDR3 sequence: CASSQAGTGELFF. The DNA for the CDR3 is TGTGCCAGCAGCCAAGCGGGGACCGGGGAGCTGTTTTTT.

The rearrangement joins TRBV9 to TRBJ2-1, with 11 bases matching TRBD2. Germline trimming cut 0 bases from V and 4 bases from J; bases unmatched to any gene: 3. This CDR3 is 16 amino acids long. Germline V gene sequence: CDR1 SGDLS, CDR2 YYNGEE. Written as DNA, the CDR3 is TGTGCCAGCAGCGTAGGGGCTAGCGGGGGGTACAATGAGCAGTTCTTC. Its translation is CASSVGASGGYNEQFF.

V and J are TRBV10-1 and TRBJ2-7; 8 bases agree with TRBD2. CDR3 length equals 15 residues. V was pared by 0 bases and J by 3 bases, with 4 bases of the junction left unmatched. Germline V CDR1 and CDR2: WNHNN, SYGVQD (reference sequence). This CDR3 reads CASSESPSGLYEQYF. CDR3 coding DNA: TGCGCCAGCAGTGAGTCGCCTAGCGGGCTCTACGAGCAGTACTTC.

This chain links TRBV2 with TRBJ2-1; D is ambiguous. The CDR3 contains 11 residues. CDR1 and CDR2 (germline): SNHLY, FYNNEI. V was trimmed by 7 bases and J by 8 bases, leaving 9 bases between them. The CDR3 nucleotides are TGTGCCAGCACCCTCGAGGATGAGCAGTTCTTC. This translates into CASTLEDEQFF.

The chain links TRBV6-5 to TRBJ2-5; 7 bases map to TRBD1. The J call may not be correct, given that the DNA end is closer to TRBJ2-7. CDR1 is MNHEY and CDR2 is SVGAGI in the germline V gene. The CDR3 spans 11 residues. This chain's CDR3 is CASRTGYEQYF. In DNA form, the CDR3 reads TGTGCCAGCAGGACAGGGTACGAGCAGTACTTC.

The V and J genes are TRBV2 and TRBJ2-1, with a tentative D call TRBD2 (5 bases). The germline gives CDR1 SNHLY, CDR2 FYNNEI. There are 10 residues in the CDR3. The V gene lost 8 bases and the J gene lost 12 bases, with 11 bases spanning the gap. Here the CDR3 reads CASLLVGQFF. In DNA, the CDR3 is TGTGCCAGCCTACTAGTTGGGCAGTTCTTC.

The genes are TRBV19 and TRBJ1-5; TRBD1 aligns across 7 bases. After removal of 5 bases from V and 1 base from J, the junction contained 5 bases not matched to a gene. This CDR3 contains 15 residues. The germline V gene encodes CDR1 LNHDA and CDR2 SQIVND (reference sequence). The CDR3 loop is CASSGWTGSNQPQHF. For the CDR3, the DNA is TGTGCCAGTAGTGGCTGGACAGGAAGCAATCAGCCCCAGCATTTT.

The chain joins TRBV7-3 to TRBJ2-3; 10 bases are a match to TRBD2. J was trimmed by 2 bases and V by 5 bases; bases with no gene match: 13. The CDR3 loop spans 18 amino acids. CDR1 and CDR2 from the germline V gene are SGHTA and FQGTGA. The CDR3 region has the DNA TGTGCCAGCAGCACCGGTAGGACTAGCGGACTATCCACAGATACGCAGTATTTT. It encodes CASSTGRTSGLSTDTQYF.

The chain recombines TRBV5-1 with TRBJ2-1; no firm D call. V lost 0 bases to trimming and J lost 3 bases, with 10 bases between them. Germline CDR1 and CDR2: SGHRS and YFSETQ. This CDR3 spans 15 amino acids. For the CDR3, the DNA is TGCGCCAGCAGCTTGGCTCCCCAGAACTACAATGAGCAGTTCTTC. Protein: CASSLAPQNYNEQFF.

This chain uses TRBV10-1 with TRBJ2-1, with 14 bases fitting TRBD2. Germline values: CDR1 WNHNN, CDR2 SYGVQD (reference sequence). The CDR3 has 19 residues. After removal of 3 bases from V and 3 bases from J, the junction contained 10 bases not matched to a gene. The CDR3 sequence: CASSDYRLAGGPNYNEQFF. Here the CDR3 DNA reads TGCGCCAGCAGTGATTATAGACTAGCGGGAGGGCCGAACTACAATGAGCAGTTCTTC.

V is TRBV30 and J is TRBJ1-2; no clear D. This CDR3 is built from 14 residues. Germline CDR1 is GTSNPN and CDR2 is SVGIG (reference sequence). Trimming cost V 0 bases and J 5 bases, with 13 bases left between them. In nucleotides, the CDR3 is TGTGCCTGGAGTGTCGAGGCTAGGCTTTATGGCTACACCTTC. Translated, it gives CAWSVEARLYGYTF.

The gene calls are TRBV28 and TRBJ2-7; 10 bases agree with TRBD2. With 2 bases clipped from V and 4 bases from J, the junction kept 5 bases outside the gene matches. The CDR3 loop spans 15 amino acids. CDR1 and CDR2 from the germline V gene are MDHEN and SYDVKM. The DNA of the CDR3 is TGTGCCAGCAGTTTAATAGCGGGGGGACAATACGAGCAGTACTTC. The encoded protein is CASSLIAGGQYEQYF.

The CDR3 here is CASSPPSAGGFYEQYF. The CDR3, as DNA: TGTGCCAGCTCACCACCGTCGGCGGGAGGGTTTTACGAGCAGTACTTC. V is TRBV18 and J is TRBJ2-7, with 9 bases aligning to TRBD2. The CDR3 extends over 16 amino acids. Germline loops: CDR1 KGHSH, CDR2 LQKENI. The trim removed 0 bases at V and 4 bases at J, leaving 7 bases unmatched.

V usage is TRBV19 and J usage is TRBJ2-7; 10 bases fit TRBD1. Germline V CDR1 and CDR2: LNHDA, SQIVND (reference sequence). The CDR3 totals 16 residues. The V gene end was trimmed by 0 bases and the J gene end by 3 bases; junction bases not matched to a gene: 5. In DNA form, the CDR3 reads TGTGCCAGTAGTATAGATTCTGGGACAGGGGTCTACGAGCAGTACTTC. Its protein is CASSIDSGTGVYEQYF.

This chain connects TRBV7-9 to TRBJ1-1; tentative D call: TRBD1 (5 bases). In germline, CDR1 is SEHNR, CDR2 FQNEAQ (reference sequence). The CDR3 totals 14 residues. Trimming left V 3 bases short and J 6 bases short, with 14 bases between. CDR3 DNA sequence: TGTGCCAGCAGCTTCAACACAGGTGTCGCTGAAGCTTTCTTT. Its translation is CASSFNTGVAEAFF.